The 4 T cell receptor beta chains below were found in one sample sequenced in a study of blood T cell repertoires in COVID-19. Some clones are missing from TCRdb's copy, which holds only in-frame ones; the method was immunoSEQ multiplex PCR. The sample lists 180,000 or so clones, about 85% occurring once. Material for sequencing was peripheral blood. The receptors originated from a woman aged 80 or over with acute or convalescent COVID-19.

This chain uses TRBV6-2 or TRBV6-3 with TRBJ1-5, with D perhaps matching TRBD1 (6 bases). This CDR3 is built from 19 residues. Trimming removed 2 bases at V and 1 base at J, with 21 bases between. Germline assignment: CDR1 MNHEY and CDR2 SVGEGT. The CDR3, as DNA: TGTGCCAGCAGTTACGAGGGGGGGACGAGAGCTGTGAGCAATCAGCCCCAGCATTTT. Residues: CASSYEGGTRAVSNQPQHF.

This rearrangement joins TRBV7-2 to TRBJ2-3; D gene ambiguous. The CDR3 runs to 11 residues. Trimming took off 5 bases at V and 6 bases at J, with 6 bases between the two ends. Germline V lookup: CDR1 SGHTA, CDR2 FQGNSA. The CDR3 region has the DNA TGTGCCAGCAGCCAACAGGATACGCAGTATTTT. Protein product: CASSQQDTQYF.

This chain joins TRBV7-9 and TRBJ2-6, with 7 bases fitting TRBD2. V lost 0 bases to trimming and J lost 0 bases; unmatched junction nucleotides: 2. Germline V gene lookup returns CDR1 SEHNR and CDR2 FQNEAQ (reference sequence). This CDR3 is built from 17 residues. CDR3 region: CASSLARGNSGANVLTF. The CDR3 DNA reads TGTGCCAGCAGCTTAGCGCGGGGGAACTCTGGGGCCAACGTCCTGACTTTC.

V and J are TRBV18 and TRBJ1-1; D call uncertain. The CDR3 contains 11 residues. V lost 5 bases and J 6 bases, leaving 7 bases between the germline ends. Germline V gene sequence: CDR1 KGHSH, CDR2 LQKENI. This CDR3 reads CASSGEAEAFF. DNA of the CDR3: TGTGCCAGCTCAGGAGAGGCTGAAGCTTTCTTT.